This T cell receptor beta chain was captured in a study of T cell changes during pregnancy in multiple sclerosis. V was pared by 8 bases and J by 4 bases, with 4 bases of the junction left unmatched. The CDR3 is 11 amino acids. CDR1 and CDR2 (germline): DFQATT, SNEGSKA (reference sequence). This clone was seen a handful of times. Measured with immunoSEQ multiplex PCR; TCRdb has only the in-frame clones, and not every one. Seen here are some 21,000 clones, 70% to 90% observed once, and the top ten hold about a sixth. The sample was CD8+ T cells from peripheral blood mononuclear cells, taken in the first trimester of pregnancy. The chain uses TRBV20-1 and TRBJ1-1; 7 bases are a match to TRBD1. The sequence was obtained from a female donor in good health, enrolled as a control in a pregnancy study. CDR3 residues: CSSPGGTEAFF. The CDR3 nucleotides read TGCAGTTCGCCAGGGGGCACTGAAGCTTTCTTT.